The present entry profiles one T cell receptor beta chain with its context. Its antigen remains unidentified. TCRdb reprocessed the RT-PCR reads with MiXCR, giving one entry per CDR3 protein. The repertoire includes 800,000 to 1,000,000 distinct CDR3 sequences, 21% of them detected once, and around 9.6% sits in the top ten. This record comes from a study of response to subunit inactivated influenza vaccine. Study-wide results and limits: The authors proposed limited new T cell recruitment per seasonal influenza vaccination.

Trimming removed 1 base from V and 5 bases from J, with 12 bases in between. CDR1 is MNHEY, CDR2 SMNVEV, per germline (reference sequence). There are 15 residues in the CDR3. This receptor was obtained from a middle-aged man who received an inactivated influenza vaccine. The chain links TRBV27 to TRBJ2-1, with a possible D match to TRBD1 (6 bases). Sequencing was performed on PBMCs from blood, taken about 5 days after vaccination. The chain's CDR3 is CASSLYGTTHNEQFF. CDR3 nucleotide sequence: TGTGCCAGCAGTTTATATGGGACAACACACAATGAGCAGTTCTTC.